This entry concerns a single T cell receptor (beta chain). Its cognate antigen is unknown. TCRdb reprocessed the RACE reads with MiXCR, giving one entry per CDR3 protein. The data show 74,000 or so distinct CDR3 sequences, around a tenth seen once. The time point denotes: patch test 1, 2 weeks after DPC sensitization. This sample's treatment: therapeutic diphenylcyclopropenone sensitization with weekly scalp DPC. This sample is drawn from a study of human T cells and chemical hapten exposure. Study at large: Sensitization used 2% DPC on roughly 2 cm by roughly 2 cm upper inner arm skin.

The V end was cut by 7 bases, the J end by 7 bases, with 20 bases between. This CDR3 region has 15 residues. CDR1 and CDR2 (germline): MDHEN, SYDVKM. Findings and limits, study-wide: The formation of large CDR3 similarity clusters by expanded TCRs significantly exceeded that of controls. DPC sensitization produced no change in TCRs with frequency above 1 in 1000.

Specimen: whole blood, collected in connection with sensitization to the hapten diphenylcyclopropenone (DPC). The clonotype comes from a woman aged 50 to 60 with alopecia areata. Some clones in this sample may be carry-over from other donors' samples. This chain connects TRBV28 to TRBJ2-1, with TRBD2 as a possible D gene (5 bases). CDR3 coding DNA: TGTGCCAGCACCCTTATGCGGGCCCGACCGAATGAGCAGTTCTTC. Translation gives CASTLMRARPNEQFF. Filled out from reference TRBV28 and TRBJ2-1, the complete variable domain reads DVKVTQSSRYLVKRTGEKVFLECVQDMDHENMFWYRQDPGLGLRLIYFSYDVKMKEKGDIPEGYSVSREKKERFSLILESASTNQTSMYLCASTLMRARPNEQFFGPGTRLTVL.